The TCR beta chain described here comes from a study of blood T cell repertoires in COVID-19. Original data processing: Reference gene primer amplification in the assay estimated nucleated cell counts. The repertoire was sequenced with immunoSEQ multiplex PCR; TCRdb's copy has only in-frame clones and lacks some. D and trimming were read from the DNA, whereas the V and J calls and clone size are those reported in that table. The sample shows a few hundred thousand clones, 65% to 85% of them seen only once. The CDR3 runs 15 residues. The V end lost 2 bases, the J end lost 3 bases, and 11 bases lay between the germline ends. CDR1 and CDR2 from the germline V gene are MNHEY and SVGEGT.

Material: peripheral blood. This chain joins TRBV6-2 or TRBV6-3 and TRBJ2-1, with no clear D. This sequence originates from a woman aged 50 to 65 with acute or convalescent COVID-19. The CDR3 DNA sequence: TGTGCCAGCAGTTACGAAGTAGGCGGCTACAATGAGCAGTTCTTC. Translating gives CASSYEVGGYNEQFF.